Presented here are 3 T cell receptor beta chains from one specimen sequenced in a study of cytomegalovirus exposure and HLA in healthy donors (dated by TCRdb to about 2017). The method behind the library was the immunoSEQ multiplex PCR assay. A mixture of 60 forward primers for TCR Vbeta segments and 13 reverse primers for TCR Jbeta segments was used in the multiplex PCR. Entries here come from immuneACCESS through TCRdb and include only in-frame sequences with V and J called. Some clones fail to appear in such tables; in the studies checked, an unresolved V gene covers under half of the shortfall, and the cause of the remainder is unknown. The sample data list approximately 170,000 clones, and around four fifths of these were observed just once. The top ten clones comprise about 7.9% of the sample. Sequencing was done on a sample of PBMCs. The receptor source for this set is a male donor in good health and CMV-seropositive.

The J gene is TRBJ1-5, the V gene TRBV19; the D gene is possibly TRBD1 (6 bases). With 5 bases removed from V and 0 bases from J, the gap between germline ends came to 17 bases. The CDR3 spans 17 residues. The germline V gene encodes CDR1 LNHDA and CDR2 SQIVND (reference sequence). CDR3 nucleotides: TGTGCCAGTAGTTGGGACATAGGGTCGGATAGCAATCAGCCCCAGCATTTT. This translates into CASSWDIGSDSNQPQHF.

This clone showed up just once. The V call is TRBV7-3, the J call TRBJ2-7, with D possibly matching TRBD2 (6 bases). The CDR3 covers 14 residues. V was pared by 5 bases and J by 5 bases, with 16 bases between. Germline loops: CDR1 SGHTA, CDR2 FQGTGA. The CDR3 loop is CASSPEIGGDEQYF. DNA of the CDR3: TGTGCCAGCAGCCCTGAAATAGGAGGGGACGAGCAGTACTTC.

The chain recombines TRBV5-6 with TRBJ1-1; D not certain. This CDR3 has 13 amino acids. The V gene's germline CDR1 is SGHDT and CDR2 YYEEEE. The V end lost 2 bases, the J end lost 1 base, and 6 bases lay between the germline ends. CDR3 in DNA: TGTGCCAGCAGCTTTAATCCGAACACTGAAGCTTTCTTT. This translates into CASSFNPNTEAFF.